This TCR beta chain came from a study of T cells in Graves' hyperthyroidism and ophthalmopathy. Uncontrolled infection, other autoimmune disease, pregnancy or lactation excluded patients. The V segment lost 3 bases and the J segment 4 bases; nucleotides outside the gene matches: 15. Germline CDR1 is DFQATT and CDR2 is SNEGSKA (reference sequence). The CDR3 extends over 17 amino acids. The source material, RNA transcripts, was used to amplify TCR beta CDR3 regions. RT-PCR in the first round (using the HTBI primer set) targeted the TCR CDR3. TCRdb passed the multiplex PCR reads through MiXCR, listing each CDR3 protein once. In the table there are around 540,000 distinct CDR3 sequences, about 16% of which are singletons.

V gene TRBV20-1 combines with J gene TRBJ2-3; TRBD2 aligns across 8 bases. The receptor comes from a woman aged 25-40 years with Graves' ophthalmopathy. Sequenced material: blood. CDR3 residues: CSASFGGGGRCADTQYF. Written as DNA, the CDR3 is TGCAGTGCTAGTTTTGGCGGTGGCGGGAGGTGTGCAGATACGCAGTATTTT.